The present entry profiles one T cell receptor (beta chain) with its context. What it binds is unknown. Naive-designated CD8 cells lacked CD45RO, were positively enriched for CCR7, and omitted terminally differentiated effector memory CD45RA+ cells. The CDR3 runs 13 residues. Germline V lookup: CDR1 ENHRY, CDR2 SYGVKD. J gave up 5 bases and V 8 bases, and 6 bases lay outside the gene matches. This specimen belongs to a study of shared clonotypes between healthy human individuals. It was across several immunoSEQ plates that each subset's genomic DNA was evenly split. Repertoires were generated with immunoSEQ multiplex PCR, while TCRdb's copy carries only in-frame clones and drops some. The sample carries around 2,100,000 clones, approximately 94% recorded once. The study's findings and limits: The study generally estimated greater richness for naive than memory subsets. Naive CD4 clonotypes overlapped across a handful of donors at roughly 5%.

The chain joins TRBV10-3 to TRBJ2-7; 10 nucleotides agree with TRBD1. The origin of this receptor is a man in his late teens or twenties in good health. Material for sequencing was naive CD8+ T cells sorted from blood. The CDR3 sequence is CAISDRGFDEQYF. CDR3 nucleotide sequence: TGTGCCATCTCGGACAGGGGGTTCGACGAGCAGTACTTC.